The clone carrying this T cell receptor (beta chain) is termed medium-sized (0.01 to 0.1%). The antigen remains unidentified. Study-wide points: Greatest tumor Treg TCR overlap was with tumor naive CD4+ cells.

CDR3 size: 16 residues. The V and J ends lost 3 bases and 6 bases respectively, with 20 bases between them. Cells sorted as Tregs were CD4+, CD25+ and CD127-/low. Amplification of TRBV12-4/TRBJ1-2 clonotypes used adaptor-ligated barcode primers. In TCRdb, the multiplex PCR reads were re-called with MiXCR into one record per CDR3 protein. Of 2,000 to 2,500 distinct CDR3 sequences detected, about 18% appear once; the ten largest clones hold roughly 27%. V usage is TRBV12-3 or TRBV12-4 and J usage is TRBJ1-2; D might be TRBD1 (5 bases). This clonotype originated in a female donor with breast cancer. Source material: Tregs sorted from blood. CDR3 bases: TGTGCCAGCAGTTTGAGGCAGGGTGGTCGGAAGGATGGCTACACCTTC. Translated: CASSLRQGGRKDGYTF.